These T cell receptor beta chains were read from a single sample in a study of T cell responses to AZD1222 COVID-19 vaccine. Sequencing was performed with immunoSEQ multiplex PCR; in TCRdb, only in-frame clones are kept and a portion is missing. The sample lists about 130,000 clones, around 94% occurring once. The sample was peripheral blood, taken on day 0 of AZD1222 vaccination. These TCRs come from an adult in good health. CDR3s leave out the opening cysteine and the closing phenylalanine or tryptophan.

j_call,v_call,cdr3_aa
TRBJ2-7,TRBV28,ASSLTGFYRYEQY
TRBJ2-7,TRBV4-1,ASSQVGQQYEQY
TRBJ1-2,TRBV5-1,ASSSPTGGSYGYT
TRBJ1-5,TRBV30,AWRGAGASNQPQH
TRBJ1-2,TRBV29-1,SAPGRPYYGYT
TRBJ2-7,TRBV9,ASSDLAGFGGEQY
TRBJ1-2,TRBV27,ASSRNSEGGYT
TRBJ1-1,TRBV2,ASSRQGNTEAF
TRBJ2-2,TRBV19,ASRTRAGVTGELF
TRBJ1-4,TRBV5-1,ASSLALGSEKLF
TRBJ1-3,TRBV11-2,ASSLELGHRNTIY
TRBJ2-5,TRBV29-1,SVILISTGGQETQY
TRBJ2-2,TRBV5-1,ASSLALLAGQNTGELF
TRBJ2-7,TRBV28,ASSTTGAATYEQY
TRBJ2-2,TRBV14,ASSQDLNTGELF
TRBJ2-1,TRBV9,ASSLEWRDKQF